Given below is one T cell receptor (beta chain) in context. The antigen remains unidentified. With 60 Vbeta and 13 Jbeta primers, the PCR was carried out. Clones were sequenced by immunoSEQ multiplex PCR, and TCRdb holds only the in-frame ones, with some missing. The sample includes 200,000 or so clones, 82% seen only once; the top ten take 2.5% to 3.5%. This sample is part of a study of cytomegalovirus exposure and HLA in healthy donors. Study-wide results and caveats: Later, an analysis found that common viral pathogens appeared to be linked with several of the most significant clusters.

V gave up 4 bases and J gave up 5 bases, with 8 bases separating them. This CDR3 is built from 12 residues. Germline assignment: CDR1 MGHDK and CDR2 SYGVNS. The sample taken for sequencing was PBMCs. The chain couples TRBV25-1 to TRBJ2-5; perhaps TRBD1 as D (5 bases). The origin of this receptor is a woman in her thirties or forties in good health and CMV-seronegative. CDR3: CASSGQSETQYF. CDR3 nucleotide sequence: TGTGCCAGCAGTGGACAGTCGGAGACCCAGTACTTC.